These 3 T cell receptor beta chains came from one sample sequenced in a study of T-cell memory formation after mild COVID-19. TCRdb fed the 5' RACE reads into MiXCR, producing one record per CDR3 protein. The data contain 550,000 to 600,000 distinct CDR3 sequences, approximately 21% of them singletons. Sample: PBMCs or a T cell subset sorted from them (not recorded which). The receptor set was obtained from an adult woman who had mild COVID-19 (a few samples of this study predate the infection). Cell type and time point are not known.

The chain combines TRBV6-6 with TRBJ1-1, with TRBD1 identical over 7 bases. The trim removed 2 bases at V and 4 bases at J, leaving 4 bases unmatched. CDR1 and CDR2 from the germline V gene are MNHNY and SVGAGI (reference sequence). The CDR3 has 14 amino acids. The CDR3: CASSYTGERTEAFF. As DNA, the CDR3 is TGTGCCAGCAGTTACACAGGGGAGCGCACTGAAGCTTTCTTT.

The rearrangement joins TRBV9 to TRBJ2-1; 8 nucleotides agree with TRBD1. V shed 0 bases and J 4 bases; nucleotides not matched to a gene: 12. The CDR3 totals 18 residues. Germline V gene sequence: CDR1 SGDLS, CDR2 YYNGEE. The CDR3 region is CASSVVGGQGRGYNEQFF. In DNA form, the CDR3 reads TGTGCCAGCAGCGTAGTCGGAGGACAGGGCAGGGGGTACAATGAGCAGTTCTTC. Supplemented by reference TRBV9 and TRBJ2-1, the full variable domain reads DSGVTQTPKHLITATGQRVTLRCSPRSGDLSVYWYQQSLDQGLQFLIQYYNGEERAKGNILERFSAQQFPDLHSELNLSSLELGDSALYFCASSVVGGQGRGYNEQFFGPGTRLTVL.

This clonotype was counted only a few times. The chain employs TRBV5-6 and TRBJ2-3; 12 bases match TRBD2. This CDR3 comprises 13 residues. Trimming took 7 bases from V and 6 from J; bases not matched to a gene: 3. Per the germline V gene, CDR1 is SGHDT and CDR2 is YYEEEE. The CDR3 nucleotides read TGTGCCAGCGTGACTAGCGGGAGTGATACGCAGTATTTT. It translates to CASVTSGSDTQYF.